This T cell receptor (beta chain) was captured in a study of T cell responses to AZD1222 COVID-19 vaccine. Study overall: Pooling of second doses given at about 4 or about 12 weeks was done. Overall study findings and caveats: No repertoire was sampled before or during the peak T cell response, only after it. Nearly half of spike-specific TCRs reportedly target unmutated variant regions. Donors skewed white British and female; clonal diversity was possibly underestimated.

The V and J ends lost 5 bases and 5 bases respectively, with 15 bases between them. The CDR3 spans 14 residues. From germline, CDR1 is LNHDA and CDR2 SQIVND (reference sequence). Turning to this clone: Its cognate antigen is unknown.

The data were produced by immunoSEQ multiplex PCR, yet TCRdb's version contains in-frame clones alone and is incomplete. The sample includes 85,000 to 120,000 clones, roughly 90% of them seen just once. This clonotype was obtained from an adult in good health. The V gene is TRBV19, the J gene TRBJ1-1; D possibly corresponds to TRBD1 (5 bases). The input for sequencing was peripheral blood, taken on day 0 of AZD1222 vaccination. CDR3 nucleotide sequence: TGTGCCAGTAGTGTCACCCGGGGGAGGACTGAAGCTTTCTTT. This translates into CASSVTRGRTEAFF.